This TCR beta chain was observed in a study of response to subunit inactivated influenza vaccine. Whole-study results and caveats: Each seasonal influenza vaccination, the authors suggested, recruits few new T cells.

Via MiXCR, TCRdb re-called the RT-PCR reads, giving one row per CDR3 protein. The table has 150,000 to 200,000 distinct CDR3 sequences, 12% seen once. This CDR3 contains 12 residues. The V gene's germline CDR1 is LNHDA and CDR2 SQIVND (reference sequence). The V end lost 9 bases, the J end lost 1 base, and 9 bases lay between the germline ends. As for this clonotype: Its target is not known.

These data also formed part of another study, on T cells expressing NK-cell markers. From that paper: UMIs accompanied the 5'RACE template switching by which TCR beta cDNA was made.

The chain recombines TRBV19 with TRBJ1-1; D call uncertain. The clonotype was recovered from a man aged 50 to 60 who received an inactivated influenza vaccine. The sample in question was CD8+ T cells sorted from PBMCs, obtained approximately 12 days after vaccination. CDR3 nucleotide sequence: TGTGCCAGCAAAGTTGGGAACACTGAAGCTTTCTTT. Protein sequence: CASKVGNTEAFF.